These 22 T cell receptor beta chains share one sample of origin, sequenced in a study of identical twins. TCRdb re-derived calls from the 5' RACE reads in MiXCR, one entry per CDR3 protein. This sample carries around 340,000 distinct CDR3 sequences, around 12% of them seen once, and the ten largest clones take 7.2%. This sample also belongs to another study, concerning yellow fever vaccine responses in identical twins.

Sequenced: CD8+ T cells sorted from blood. The receptors here all came from a woman between 18 and 29 years old in good health.

This clonotype has a handful of counts. This chain joins TRBV6-1 and TRBJ2-7; the D gene is possibly TRBD1 (5 bases). The V and J ends lost 1 base and 3 bases respectively, with 16 bases between them. The germline V gene has CDR1 MNHNS and CDR2 SASEGT. The CDR3 is made up of 16 amino acids. For the CDR3, the DNA is TGTGCCAGCAGTGAAGTTGGGGCATCCGCCTTCTACGAGCAGTACTTC. It translates to CASSEVGASAFYEQYF.

Only a few counts were recorded for this clonotype. The chain recombines TRBV29-1 with TRBJ1-2; maybe TRBD1 (5 bases). Trimming shortened V by 5 bases and J by 4 bases, and 14 bases separated the two germline ends. CDR3 length: 13 residues. The germline gives CDR1 SQVTM, CDR2 ANQGSEA. CDR3 sequence reads: CSVPIRDPYGYTF. For the CDR3, the DNA is TGCAGCGTTCCCATCCGGGACCCCTATGGCTACACCTTC.

Only a few counts were recorded for this clonotype. J is TRBJ2-2 and V is TRBV9, with TRBD2 as a possible D gene (6 bases). The CDR3 runs 15 residues. Looked up from germline, CDR1 is SGDLS and CDR2 is YYNGEE. V lost 4 bases to trimming and J lost 5 bases, with 15 bases between them. The CDR3 sequence: CASSPDLGGTGELFF. As DNA, the CDR3 is TGTGCCAGCAGCCCAGATCTGGGGGGTACCGGGGAGCTGTTTTTT. Combining the CDR3 with reference TRBV9 and TRBJ2-2 gives the whole variable domain DSGVTQTPKHLITATGQRVTLRCSPRSGDLSVYWYQQSLDQGLQFLIQYYNGEERAKGNILERFSAQQFPDLHSELNLSSLELGDSALYFCASSPDLGGTGELFFGEGSRLTVL.

The J gene is TRBJ2-4, the V gene TRBV2; TRBD2 matches at 15 bases. V lost 2 bases and J lost 1; bases outside the gene matches: 6. The CDR3 is 19 residues long. Germline lookup yields CDR1 SNHLY and CDR2 FYNNEI. Here the CDR3 reads CASSERTSGRAAAKNIQYF. In DNA form, the CDR3 reads TGTGCCAGCAGTGAAAGGACTAGCGGGAGGGCCGCGGCCAAAAACATTCAGTACTTC.

This clonotype was detected a few times. The CDR3 here is CASSFGQGVGELFF. In DNA, the CDR3 is TGTGCCAGCAGTTTTGGTCAGGGGGTCGGGGAGCTGTTTTTT. The J gene is TRBJ2-2, the V gene TRBV27; TRBD1 aligns across 7 bases. The junction had 5 bases not matched to a gene; V was cut back by 3 bases and J by 7 bases. Germline V lookup: CDR1 MNHEY, CDR2 SMNVEV (reference sequence). This CDR3 is 14 amino acids long.

The CDR3 protein is CASSDGGLRTDTQYF. Here the CDR3 DNA reads TGCGCCAGCAGTGATGGGGGGCTTCGCACAGATACGCAGTATTTT. This chain uses TRBV10-1 with TRBJ2-3; TRBD1 or TRBD2 may be the D gene (6 bases each). The germline gives CDR1 WNHNN, CDR2 SYGVQD (reference sequence). The CDR3 sequence is 15 residues long. The V gene lost 3 bases and the J gene lost 1 base, with 11 bases spanning the gap.

The chain links TRBV15 to TRBJ1-1; D is possibly TRBD1 (5 bases). Germline V lookup: CDR1 LNHNV, CDR2 YYDKDF (reference sequence). Trimming pared 4 bases from V and 1 base from J, leaving 13 bases between. The CDR3 is 15 residues long. The CDR3 bases are TGTGCCACCAGCAAACGTTGGCAGGGGAACACTGAAGCTTTCTTT. Protein product: CATSKRWQGNTEAFF.

This clonotype was observed many times. This chain uses TRBV12-3 or TRBV12-4 with TRBJ1-5; D remains unclear. The V end was cut by 6 bases, the J end by 5 bases, with 11 bases between. There are 13 residues in the CDR3. As DNA, the CDR3 is TGTGCCAGCAGCCTCTCCCCCCATCAGCCCCAGCATTTT. Translated: CASSLSPHQPQHF.

The chain joins TRBV5-1 to TRBJ1-1; D unresolved. V shed 3 bases and J shed 3 bases, with 15 bases lying between them. Germline loops: CDR1 SGHRS, CDR2 YFSETQ. CDR3 length equals 15 residues. CDR3 in DNA: TGCGCCAGCAGCTCACGGCCGGATCTTTACACTGAAGCTTTCTTT. Encoded protein: CASSSRPDLYTEAFF.

This chain connects TRBV7-8 to TRBJ2-2; D is perhaps TRBD2 (5 bases). Germline CDR1 SGHVS, CDR2 FQNEAQ. The germline V and J ends were trimmed by 5 bases and 2 bases, with 12 bases remaining between them. The CDR3 has 15 residues. Here the CDR3 reads CASSGLSVNTGELFF. The CDR3 coding sequence is TGTGCCAGCAGCGGACTTTCCGTAAACACCGGGGAGCTGTTTTTT.

The chain has TRBV5-6 and TRBJ1-1; tentative D call: TRBD1 (5 bases). Germline V gene sequence: CDR1 SGHDT, CDR2 YYEEEE. This CDR3 is 14 amino acids long. V gave up 7 bases and J gave up 6 bases, with 19 bases separating them. The CDR3 sequence: CASFPWGGGAEAFF. Here the CDR3 DNA reads TGTGCCAGCTTCCCATGGGGCGGTGGGGCTGAAGCTTTCTTT.

This clonotype was detected a few times. The V call is TRBV27, the J call TRBJ1-4, with 7 positions matching TRBD1. The trim removed 5 bases at V and 13 bases at J, leaving 7 bases unmatched. The CDR3 totals 12 residues. The germline V gene has CDR1 MNHEY and CDR2 SMNVEV (reference sequence). Written as DNA, the CDR3 is TGTGCCAGCAGTCCTCCGGGACAGCGACTGTTTTTT. Protein product: CASSPPGQRLFF.

The genes are TRBV11-2 and TRBJ2-7; D not certain. Looked up from germline, CDR1 is SGHAT and CDR2 is FQNNGV. The CDR3 consists of 13 residues. V was trimmed by 5 bases and J by 4 bases, leaving 12 bases between them. The CDR3 protein is CASSPSVAYEQYF. CDR3 DNA: TGTGCCAGCAGCCCATCTGTGGCGTACGAGCAGTACTTC.

The chain is built from TRBV6-1 and TRBJ2-7, with D possibly being TRBD1 (6 bases). This CDR3 is built from 14 residues. Per the germline V gene, CDR1 is MNHNS and CDR2 is SASEGT. Trimming stripped 7 bases from V and 0 bases from J, with 13 bases between. In DNA, the CDR3 is TGTGCCAGCAACCCAGGGGCCAGCTCCTACGAGCAGTACGTC. It codes for CASNPGASSYEQYV.

The V call is TRBV12-3 or TRBV12-4, the J call TRBJ2-1; 12 bases are shared with TRBD2. This CDR3 contains 18 residues. The V and J ends lost 11 bases and 8 bases, in that order; junction bases with no gene match: 22. CDR3 sequence: CAFSYPSATSGRLYEQFF. The CDR3 coding sequence is TGTGCCTTCAGTTACCCATCAGCCACTAGCGGGAGGTTGTATGAGCAGTTCTTC.

In its sample, this clonotype was seen a few times. This chain joins TRBV7-6 and TRBJ2-1; 7 nucleotides agree with TRBD2. After removal of 5 bases from V and 4 bases from J, the junction contained 8 bases not matched to a gene. The CDR3 sequence is 15 residues long. CDR1 and CDR2 from the germline V gene are SGHVS and FNYEAQ. The CDR3 nucleotides read TGTGCCAGCAGCCCGGCGGGACTACCTTACAATGAGCAGTTCTTC. Translated, it gives CASSPAGLPYNEQFF.

This clonotype was observed many times. The rearrangement joins TRBV6-5 to TRBJ1-4; no definite D call. CDR1 is MNHEY and CDR2 is SVGAGI in the germline V gene. The CDR3 contains 14 residues. Trimming removed 0 bases from V and 8 bases from J, with 10 bases in between. The CDR3 nucleotides read TGTGCCAGCAGTTACTCGACGGGAGGGGAAAAACTGTTTTTT. Its translation: CASSYSTGGEKLFF.

This clonotype was detected ten times or more. The germline gene is not matched at one end of the junction; a read error may be the cause. The chain links TRBV29-1 to TRBJ2-2; TRBD2 matches 9 bases. Germline CDR1 and CDR2: SQVTM and ANQGSEA. The CDR3 is 14 residues long. The CDR3 DNA follows: TGCAGCGTAGAAGCGGGAGGGAACACCGGGGAGCTGTTTTTT. It translates to CSVEAGGNTGELFF.

This clonotype occurred a few times. The chain uses TRBV7-8 and TRBJ1-4; no clear D. Germline V gene data show CDR1 as SGHVS and CDR2 as FQNEAQ. The CDR3 spans 12 residues. V was clipped by 2 bases and J by 10 bases, with 8 bases between them. The CDR3 DNA is TGTGCCAGCAGCTTAAACGGCGGAAAACTGTTTTTT. Encoded protein: CASSLNGGKLFF. Full variable domain (missing parts from reference TRBV7-8 and TRBJ1-4): GAGVSQSPRYKVAKRGQDVALRCDPISGHVSLFWYQQALGQGPEFLTYFQNEAQLDKSGLPSDRFFAERPEGSVSTLKIQRTQQEDSAVYLCASSLNGGKLFFGSGTQLSVL.

This clonotype showed up just a few times. The chain links TRBV15 to TRBJ2-3, with TRBD2 matching 8 bases. Germline lookup yields CDR1 LNHNV and CDR2 YYDKDF (reference sequence). V shed 0 bases, J shed 4 bases, and the junction held 6 bases outside the gene matches. The CDR3 totals 16 residues. The CDR3 protein is CATSRDRSGGADTQYF. The CDR3 region has the DNA TGTGCCACCAGCAGAGATCGGAGCGGGGGAGCAGATACGCAGTATTTT.

In this sample, this clonotype turned up a few times. Written as DNA, the CDR3 is TGCAGTGCTAACCAAGGGAGCGGGAGGGAGACCTACGAGCAGTACTTC. Its translation is CSANQGSGRETYEQYF. J is TRBJ2-7 and V is TRBV20-1; 10 positions agree with TRBD2. The CDR3 spans 16 residues. Germline assignment: CDR1 DFQATT and CDR2 SNEGSKA (reference sequence). V lost 4 bases and J lost 2; bases outside the gene matches: 11.

There are a few counts of this clonotype. The chain employs TRBV5-1 and TRBJ2-7, with TRBD1 matching 10 bases. The V segment lost 5 bases and the J segment 3 bases; nucleotides outside the gene matches: 8. This CDR3 has 15 amino acids. Looked up from germline, CDR1 is SGHRS and CDR2 is YFSETQ. CDR3 protein: CASSTRQGAFYEQYV. The CDR3 coding sequence is TGCGCCAGCAGTACTAGACAGGGGGCGTTCTACGAGCAGTACGTC.